Here is one TCR beta chain with its context. Its specificity is unknown. Donors had nominal health at sampling but likely had unrecorded immune exposures. The CDR3 has 14 residues. The junction had 6 bases not matched to a gene; V was cut back by 6 bases and J by 1 base. Germline V CDR1 and CDR2: SGHDT, YYEEEE. The data stem from a study of cytomegalovirus exposure and HLA in healthy donors. Study-wide results and limits: Reports indicate that TCR beta sequences accurately predicted the HLA-A and HLA-B alleles of most subjects. Cytomegalovirus-associated TCR beta chains were listed, numbering roughly 150.

60 Vbeta and 13 Jbeta primers were used in PCR. In the original processing: Some 10 million shared chains were among the approximately 76 million unique TCR beta chains that a later analysis counted. Profiling relied on immunoSEQ multiplex PCR, and the TCRdb table lists in-frame clones only, not all of them. V and J calls plus clone size are reproduced from that table; the DNA served to infer D and trimming. The sample shows 150,000 to 200,000 clones, and about 0.8% sits with its ten largest clones. V usage is TRBV5-6 and J usage is TRBJ2-7; 8 bases map to TRBD1. The source is a young woman in good health and CMV-seropositive. What was sequenced was PBMCs. The chain's CDR3 is CASILQGGSYEQYF. CDR3 nucleotide sequence: TGTGCCAGCATCCTACAGGGGGGATCCTACGAGCAGTACTTC.